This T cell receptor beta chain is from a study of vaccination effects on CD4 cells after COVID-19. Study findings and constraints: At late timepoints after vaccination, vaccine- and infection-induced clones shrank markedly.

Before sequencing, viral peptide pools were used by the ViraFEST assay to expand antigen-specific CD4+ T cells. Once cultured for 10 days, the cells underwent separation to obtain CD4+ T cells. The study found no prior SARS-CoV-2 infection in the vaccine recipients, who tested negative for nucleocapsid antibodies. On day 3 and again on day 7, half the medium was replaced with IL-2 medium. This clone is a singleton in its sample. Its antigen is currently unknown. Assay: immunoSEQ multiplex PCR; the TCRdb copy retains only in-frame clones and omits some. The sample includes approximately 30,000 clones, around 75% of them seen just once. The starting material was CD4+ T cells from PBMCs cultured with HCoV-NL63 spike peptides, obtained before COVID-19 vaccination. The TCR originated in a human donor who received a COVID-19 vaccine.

The CDR3 protein is CASSILTSGRHNEQFF. The CDR3 nucleotides are TGTGCCAGCAGTATACTAACTAGCGGGAGGCACAATGAGCAGTTCTTC. The chain has TRBV27 and TRBJ2-1, with 12 bases matching TRBD2. Germline-derived CDR1 and CDR2 are MNHEY and SMNVEV (reference sequence). V lost 5 bases, J lost 5 bases, and 7 bases stayed unmatched. The CDR3 is 16 residues long.